A selection of T cell receptor beta chains follows, all from one sample in a study of blood T cell repertoires in COVID-19. The assay was immunoSEQ multiplex PCR, and TCRdb's table has in-frame clones only and misses some. There are about 270,000 clones in the sample; around 82% occur only once, and 3.1% lies in the top ten. Sequenced material: peripheral blood. These receptor sequences come from a woman aged 18-30 years with acute or convalescent COVID-19. The conserved cysteine and the conserved F or W are not part of the CDR3 here. Fields, in order: V gene, clone size, J gene, CDR3 protein. Size is stated for part of the rows, as once, few or many counts, or as a class when the clone is expanded.

>TRBV5-4|-|TRBJ2-1
ASSAGTSGRFMNEQF
>TRBV6-5|-|TRBJ2-2
ASLAYPTGELF
>TRBV7-3|-|TRBJ2-7
ASSFGERYEQY
>TRBV6-2/TRBV6-3|-|TRBJ2-7
ASSYGTFRTGEAGNEQY
>TRBV7-2|-|TRBJ1-5
ASSLVGSNQPQH
>TRBV15|-|TRBJ2-1
ATSRDTGTSGHEQF
>TRBV4-3|once|TRBJ2-7
ASSQDRGTAYYEQY
>TRBV3-1/TRBV3-2|-|TRBJ2-1
ASSPGTSYSYNEQF
>TRBV30|few|TRBJ2-2
AWSVASGRSETGELF
>TRBV28|-|TRBJ2-3
ASSATGGGTDTQY
>TRBV6-1|-|TRBJ2-3
ASSEVPAGGSTDTQY
>TRBV3-1/TRBV3-2|-|TRBJ1-2
ASSQDHYGNYGYT
>TRBV5-1|few|TRBJ1-2
ASSSGVPDYGYT
>TRBV4-3|-|TRBJ2-7
ASSQEGSGGYEQY
>TRBV9|-|TRBJ2-3
ASSVISGRGITDTQY
>TRBV30|-|TRBJ2-7
AWSVDRTSVQY
>TRBV6-2/TRBV6-3|-|TRBJ2-2
ASSYSGAGGELF
>TRBV11-2|-|TRBJ2-1
ASSPYRETGSYNEQF
>TRBV4-3|-|TRBJ2-7
ASSQDLASGTTIREQY
>TRBV28|-|TRBJ1-6
ASSLRISPGGSSYNSPLH
>TRBV27|-|TRBJ1-1
ASSSYSSNTEAF
>TRBV5-6|-|TRBJ1-2
ASSFSLPRGETDGYT
>TRBV5-1|-|TRBJ2-1
ASSARTSNEQF
>TRBV10-3|once|TRBJ2-7
AISAGTGGPKPY
>TRBV30|-|TRBJ1-1
AWSVTAMNTEAF
>TRBV15|-|TRBJ1-4
ATSRDRQGVEKLF
>TRBV6-1|-|TRBJ1-3
ASRERQLDSGNTIY
>TRBV28|-|TRBJ2-1
ASRDRPVYNEQF
>TRBV7-2|once|TRBJ1-3
ASSLDQGSISGNTIY
>TRBV28|-|TRBJ2-7
ASSSHHRGMAYEQY
>TRBV9|-|TRBJ1-6
ASSLLPGTATNSPLH
>TRBV19|-|TRBJ2-7
ASSLLAGGLYEQY
>TRBV9|-|TRBJ1-6
ASSPTGTNSPLH
>TRBV19|-|TRBJ1-2
ASSISGQANYGYT
>TRBV6-5|-|TRBJ1-2
ASSYSQGVNYGYT
>TRBV19|few|TRBJ2-2
ASRPGSGELF
>TRBV28|-|TRBJ2-2
ASSSPGTSGSFIGELF
>TRBV20-1|-|TRBJ1-4
SASNRVINEKLF
>TRBV6-2/TRBV6-3|-|TRBJ2-7
ASSSSGPIYEQY
>TRBV15|few|TRBJ1-6
ATSYRTNNSPLH
>TRBV27|-|TRBJ1-1
ASSLYPGVNTEAF
>TRBV28|-|TRBJ1-2
ASSFTGHPPYGYT
>TRBV1|-|TRBJ1-1
TSSSRQGRGGAF
>TRBV27|-|TRBJ1-6
ASSWQLDSPLH
>TRBV7-6|-|TRBJ1-2
ASSFKIRPGQTNYGYT
>TRBV11-2|-|TRBJ1-5
ASSGGTGGSYSNQPQH
>TRBV24-1|-|TRBJ2-2
ATSVAGGAPGELF
>TRBV5-5|-|TRBJ1-1
ASSWETEILNTEAF
>TRBV6-5|-|TRBJ2-2
ASSYSAGGAGELF
>TRBV5-4|-|TRBJ2-7
ASSSGLAGVVYEQY